These T cell receptor beta chains were read from a single sample in a study of blood T cell repertoires in COVID-19. Generated by immunoSEQ multiplex PCR, the TCRdb table keeps only in-frame clones and is missing some. Of around 61,000 clones in the sample, approximately 89% were seen once. Specimen: peripheral blood. The receptors shown here come from a man aged 55 to 70 with acute or convalescent COVID-19. The CDR3 runs from the conserved cysteine through the conserved F or W. Fields, in order: clone size, J gene, D gene, V gene, CDR3 protein, CDR3 DNA. D genes are given only for firm matches. Some rows mark clone size as missing; the rest say once, few, many or name a class of expanded clone.

>-|TRBJ1-4|-|TRBV13
CASSSMMDTINEKLFF
TGTGCCAGCAGCTCCATGATGGACACCATTAATGAAAAACTGTTTTTT
>-|TRBJ1-4|-|TRBV5-6
CASSFWGVGEKLFF
TGTGCCAGCAGCTTTTGGGGGGTTGGTGAAAAACTGTTTTTT
>-|TRBJ1-1|-|TRBV7-3
CASSSEVYTEAFF
TGTGCCAGCAGCTCGGAGGTCTACACTGAAGCTTTCTTT
>-|TRBJ2-1|TRBD2|TRBV29-1
CSTGGTYNEQFF
TGCAGTACGGGGGGTACCTACAATGAGCAGTTCTTC
>few|TRBJ2-7|-|TRBV18
CASSPDSPYEQYF
TGTGCCAGCTCACCCGACAGCCCCTACGAGCAGTACTTC
>-|TRBJ1-2|TRBD1|TRBV9
CASSVTGTGMAYTF
TGTGCCAGCAGCGTCACCGGGACAGGGATGGCCTACACCTTC
>-|TRBJ2-7|TRBD2|TRBV6-5
CASSWLAGRYYEQYF
TGTGCCAGCAGCTGGCTAGCGGGGCGATACTACGAGCAGTACTTC
>-|TRBJ1-6|-|TRBV30
CAWRGRQALGSPLHF
TGTGCCTGGAGAGGCCGACAGGCACTAGGGTCACCCCTCCACTTT
>once|TRBJ1-3|-|TRBV4-1
CASRQTSGNTIYF
TGCGCCAGCAGACAGACCTCTGGAAACACCATATATTTT
>-|TRBJ1-3|-|TRBV9
CASSFENGNTIYF
TGTGCCAGCAGCTTCGAGAATGGAAACACCATATATTTT
>-|TRBJ2-5|TRBD2|TRBV5-4
CASSMTSGAPGTQYF
TGTGCCAGCAGCATGACTAGCGGGGCCCCGGGGACCCAGTACTTC
>-|TRBJ2-3|TRBD2|TRBV13
CASSLKLAWSTDTQYF
TGTGCCAGCAGCTTAAAACTAGCGTGGAGCACAGATACGCAGTATTTT
>-|TRBJ1-6|TRBD1|TRBV11-1
CASSLAWDRTNSPLHF
TGTGCCAGCAGCTTAGCCTGGGACAGGACTAATTCACCCCTCCACTTT
>few|TRBJ1-5|TRBD1|TRBV5-1
CASRPGQGNQPQHF
TGCGCCAGCAGACCGGGACAGGGCAATCAGCCCCAGCATTTT
>-|TRBJ1-5|TRBD1|TRBV19
CASNSMDRDRNQPQHF
TGTGCCAGTAATTCAATGGACAGGGATCGCAATCAGCCCCAGCATTTT
>-|TRBJ1-3|-|TRBV5-1
CASSLLGSGNTIYF
TGCGCCAGCAGCTTGCTAGGCTCTGGAAACACCATATATTTT
>-|TRBJ2-3|-|TRBV27
CASSPLERSTDTQYF
TGTGCCAGCAGCCCTTTGGAGCGGAGCACAGATACGCAGTATTTT
>-|TRBJ1-2|-|TRBV19
CASSLTGPNHYGYTF
TGTGCCAGTAGTTTAACAGGGCCCAACCACTATGGCTACACCTTC
>-|TRBJ2-1|TRBD1|TRBV9
CASSVELRDRFYNEQFF
TGTGCCAGCAGCGTAGAGCTCCGGGACAGATTCTACAATGAGCAGTTCTTC
>once|TRBJ1-2|-|TRBV7-2
CASSLNSFYGYTF
TGTGCCAGCAGCTTAAACAGCTTCTATGGCTACACCTTC
>-|TRBJ1-1|-|TRBV2
CASSEERTLNTEAFF
TGTGCCAGCAGTGAAGAGAGAACCCTGAACACTGAAGCTTTCTTT
>-|TRBJ2-7|TRBD1|TRBV11-2
CASSLESQGAYEQYF
TGTGCCAGCAGCTTAGAATCGCAGGGGGCTTACGAGCAGTACTTC
>-|TRBJ1-1|-|TRBV19
CASNSQGMNTEAFF
TGTGCCAGTAATAGTCAGGGAATGAACACTGAAGCTTTCTTT
>-|TRBJ1-4|-|TRBV12-2
CASRLIGRGKLFF
TGTGCAAGTCGCTTAATAGGGAGAGGAAAACTGTTTTTT
>-|TRBJ2-3|-|TRBV2
CARGGGGRTDTQYF
TGTGCCAGAGGAGGAGGTGGACGCACAGATACGCAGTATTTT
>-|TRBJ2-2|TRBD1|TRBV3-1/TRBV3-2
CASSQPTGGASGELFF
TGTGCCAGCAGCCAACCAACAGGGGGCGCATCCGGGGAGCTGTTTTTT
>-|TRBJ1-2|TRBD1|TRBV10-2
CASSHGTARGYTF
TGCGCCAGCAGCCACGGGACAGCGAGAGGCTACACCTTC
>-|TRBJ1-2|-|TRBV24-1
CATSEGVRGYTF
TGTGCCACCAGTGAAGGGGTCAGGGGCTACACCTTC
>-|TRBJ2-7|-|TRBV9
CASSVAEEVSEQYF
TGTGCCAGCAGCGTAGCAGAGGAGGTTAGCGAGCAGTACTTC
>-|TRBJ1-1|TRBD1|TRBV3-1/TRBV3-2
CASSQEERGTGAMNTEAFF
TGTGCCAGCAGCCAAGAAGAGCGAGGGACAGGGGCCATGAACACTGAAGCTTTCTTT
>-|TRBJ2-5|-|TRBV10-3
CAIGGALGETQYF
TGTGCCATAGGAGGGGCTCTCGGGGAGACCCAGTACTTC
>-|TRBJ1-1|-|TRBV18
CASSPSQDTEAFF
TGTGCCAGCTCACCTTCGCAGGACACTGAAGCTTTCTTT
>-|TRBJ1-2|-|TRBV5-6
CASSAKSTGDYGYTF
TGTGCCAGCAGCGCCAAATCTACGGGAGACTATGGCTACACCTTC
>once|TRBJ1-1|TRBD1|TRBV4-1
CASSQDRGRDRGNTEAFF
TGCGCCAGCAGCCAAGATCGAGGAAGAGACAGGGGGAACACTGAAGCTTTCTTT
>-|TRBJ2-3|-|TRBV9
CASSVEIGGGAVDTQYF
TGTGCCAGCAGCGTAGAAATCGGAGGGGGGGCAGTAGATACGCAGTATTTT
>-|TRBJ1-4|TRBD1|TRBV7-2
CASSEDRGVEKLFF
TGTGCCAGCAGCGAAGACAGGGGGGTTGAAAAACTGTTTTTT
>-|TRBJ1-3|-|TRBV21-1
CASSTWASSGNTIYF
TGTGCCAGCAGCACCTGGGCCAGCTCTGGAAACACCATATATTTT
>-|TRBJ1-5|-|TRBV18
CASSPYWGWQPQHF
TGTGCCAGCTCACCTTACTGGGGCTGGCAGCCCCAGCATTTT
>-|TRBJ1-4|TRBD1|TRBV28
CASSLAGGEEKLFF
TGTGCCAGCAGTTTGGCAGGGGGAGAAGAAAAACTGTTTTTT
>-|TRBJ2-1|-|TRBV5-1
CASSLNSIDEQFF
TGCGCCAGCAGCTTGAACAGTATCGATGAGCAGTTCTTC
>-|TRBJ2-7|-|TRBV4-1
CASSQDRQISSYEQYF
TGCGCCAGCAGCCAAGATCGACAGATAAGCTCCTACGAGCAGTACTTC
>-|TRBJ2-6|-|TRBV2
CASSPQGLLSGANVLTF
TGTGCCAGCAGTCCCCAGGGCCTACTCTCTGGGGCCAACGTCCTGACTTTC
>-|TRBJ1-2|-|TRBV6-5
CASRTGLTYGYTF
TGTGCCAGCAGGACTGGACTGACCTATGGCTACACCTTC
>-|TRBJ1-2|TRBD1|TRBV9
CASSYYAPTGRNYGYTF
TGTGCCAGCAGCTATTACGCCCCGACAGGGCGAAACTATGGCTACACCTTC
>once|TRBJ2-1|-|TRBV6-5
CATTSQRAAYEQFF
TGTGCCACCACCTCCCAGCGGGCTGCGTATGAGCAGTTCTTC
>-|TRBJ2-1|-|TRBV24-1
CATSEVSRYNEQFF
TGTGCCACCAGTGAGGTGTCGAGGTACAATGAGCAGTTCTTC
>-|TRBJ2-4|TRBD1|TRBV3-1/TRBV3-2
CASSQQGTAVAKNIQYF
TGTGCCAGCAGCCAACAGGGGACAGCGGTAGCCAAAAACATTCAGTACTTC
>once|TRBJ1-6|-|TRBV27
CASSLFERSPLHF
TGTGCCAGCAGTTTATTCGAGCGTTCACCCCTCCACTTT
>-|TRBJ2-7|-|TRBV7-2
CASSLRIRLGRGDEQYF
TGTGCCAGCAGCTTACGAATTCGGTTGGGCAGGGGGGACGAGCAGTACTTC
>-|TRBJ2-5|-|TRBV13
CASSSGLEETQYF
TGTGCCAGCAGCTCAGGACTGGAAGAGACCCAGTACTTC
>-|TRBJ2-7|TRBD2|TRBV4-2
CASSPPGTSSYEQYF
TGTGCCAGCAGCCCCCCAGGGACTAGCTCCTACGAGCAGTACTTC
>-|TRBJ1-5|-|TRBV2
CASSDRQRNQPQHF
TGTGCCAGCAGTGATCGACAGCGCAATCAGCCCCAGCATTTT
>-|TRBJ1-1|-|TRBV19
CASRRRDMNTEAFF
TGTGCCAGTAGGCGAAGGGACATGAACACTGAAGCTTTCTTT
>-|TRBJ1-3|-|TRBV18
CASSPTVSGNTIYF
TGTGCCAGCTCACCAACAGTCTCTGGAAACACCATATATTTT
>-|TRBJ1-3|TRBD1|TRBV30
CAWSVRRQGQSLNIAGNTIYF
TGTGCCTGGAGTGTACGCCGACAGGGACAATCCCTGAATATCGCTGGAAACACCATATATTTT